Here is one T cell receptor (beta chain) with its context. Its antigen is unidentified. This CDR3 comprises 13 residues. Germline V gene data show CDR1 as SEHNR and CDR2 as FQNEAQ (reference sequence). V was pared by 5 bases and J by 6 bases, with 10 bases between. Regarding donors, all were healthy bone marrow donors. These data originate in a study of cytomegalovirus exposure and HLA in healthy donors. Study-level points and caveats: In vitro testing confirmed three CMV-associated chains as specific for CMV antigens. Most of the TCR beta V segments (in an earlier analysis) were productive either about 90% or about 30% of the time. Sequencing likely generated an artifact that appeared as a cluster of highly shared sequence variants.

PCR primers comprised 60 Vbeta and 13 Jbeta primers. Measured with immunoSEQ multiplex PCR; TCRdb has only the in-frame clones, and not every one. This repertoire shows fewer than 150,000 clones, 75% to 85% found once; its top ten account for 1%. This sequence joins TRBV7-9 and TRBJ2-2; D is unresolved. The sequence came from a man in his forties in good health and CMV-seronegative. The sequencing input was PBMCs. The CDR3 DNA reads as TGTGCCAGCAGCATAGACTTTTCCGGGGAGCTGTTTTTT. Translating gives CASSIDFSGELFF.